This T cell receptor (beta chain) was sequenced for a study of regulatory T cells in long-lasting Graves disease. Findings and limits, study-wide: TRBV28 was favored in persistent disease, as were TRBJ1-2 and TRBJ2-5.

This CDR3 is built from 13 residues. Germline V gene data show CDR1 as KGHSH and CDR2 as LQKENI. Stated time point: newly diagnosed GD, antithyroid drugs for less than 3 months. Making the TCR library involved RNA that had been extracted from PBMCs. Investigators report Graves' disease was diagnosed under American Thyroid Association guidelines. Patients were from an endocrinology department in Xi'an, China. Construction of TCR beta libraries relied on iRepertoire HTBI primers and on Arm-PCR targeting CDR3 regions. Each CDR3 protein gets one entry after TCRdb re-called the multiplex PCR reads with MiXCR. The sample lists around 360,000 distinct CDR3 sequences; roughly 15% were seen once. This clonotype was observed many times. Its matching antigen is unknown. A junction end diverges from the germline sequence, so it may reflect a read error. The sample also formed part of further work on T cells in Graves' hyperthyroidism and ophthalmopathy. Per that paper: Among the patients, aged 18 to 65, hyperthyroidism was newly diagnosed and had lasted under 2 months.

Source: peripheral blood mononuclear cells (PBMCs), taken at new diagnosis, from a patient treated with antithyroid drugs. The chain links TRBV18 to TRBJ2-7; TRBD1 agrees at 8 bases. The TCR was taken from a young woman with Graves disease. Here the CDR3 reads CASSPGTGYEQYF. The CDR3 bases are TGCGCCAGCAGCCCCGGGACAGGCTACGAGCAGTACTTC.